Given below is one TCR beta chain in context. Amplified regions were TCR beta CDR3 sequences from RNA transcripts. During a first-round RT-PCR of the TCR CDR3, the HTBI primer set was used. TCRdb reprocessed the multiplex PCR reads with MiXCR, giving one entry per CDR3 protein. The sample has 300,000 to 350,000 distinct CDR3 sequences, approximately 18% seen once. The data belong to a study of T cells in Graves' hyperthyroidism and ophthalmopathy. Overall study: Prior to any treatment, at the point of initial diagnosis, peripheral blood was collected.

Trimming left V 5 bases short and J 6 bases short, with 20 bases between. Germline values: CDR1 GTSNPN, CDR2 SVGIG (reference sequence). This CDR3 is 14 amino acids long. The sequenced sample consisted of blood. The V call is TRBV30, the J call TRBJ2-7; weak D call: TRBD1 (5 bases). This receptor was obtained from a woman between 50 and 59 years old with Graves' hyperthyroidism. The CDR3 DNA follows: TGTGCCTGGGGCCCTGGGGCCAGGGCTGGCGAGCAGTACTTC. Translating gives CAWGPGARAGEQYF. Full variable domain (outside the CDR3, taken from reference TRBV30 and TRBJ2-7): SQTIHQWPATLVQPVGSPLSLECTVEGTSNPNLYWYRQAAGRGLQLLFYSVGIGQISSEVPQNLSASRPQDRQFILSSKKLLLSDSGFYLCAWGPGARAGEQYFGPGTRLTVT.